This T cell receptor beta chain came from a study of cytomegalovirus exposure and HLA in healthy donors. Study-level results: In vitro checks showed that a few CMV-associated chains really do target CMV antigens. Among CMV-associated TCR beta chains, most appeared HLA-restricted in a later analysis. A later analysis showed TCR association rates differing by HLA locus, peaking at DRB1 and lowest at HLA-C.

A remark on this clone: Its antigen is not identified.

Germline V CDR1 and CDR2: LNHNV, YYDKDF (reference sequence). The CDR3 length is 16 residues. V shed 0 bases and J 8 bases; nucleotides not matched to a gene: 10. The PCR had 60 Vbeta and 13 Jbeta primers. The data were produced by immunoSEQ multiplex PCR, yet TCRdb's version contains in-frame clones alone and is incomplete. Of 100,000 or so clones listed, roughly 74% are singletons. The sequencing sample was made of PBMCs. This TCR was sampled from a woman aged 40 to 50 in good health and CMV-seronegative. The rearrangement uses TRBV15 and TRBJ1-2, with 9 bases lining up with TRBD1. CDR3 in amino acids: CATSRDLIQGARGYTF. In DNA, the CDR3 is TGTGCCACCAGCAGAGACCTCATACAGGGGGCAAGAGGCTACACCTTC.